The T cell receptor beta chain described here comes from a study of blood T cell repertoires in COVID-19. The overall study: Collection of acute and convalescent COVID-19 samples took place in the United States, Italy and Spain. In each case, the material was cDNA or gDNA derived from T cells, B-cell-depleted T cells, or PBMCs.

The CDR3 is made up of 12 amino acids. The V and J ends lost 4 bases and 8 bases respectively, with 9 bases between them. CDR1 is LGHNT and CDR2 is FRNRAP in the germline V gene. Per the study methods: Amplification from reference gene primers served as the basis for estimated nucleated cell counts. Sequencing was performed with immunoSEQ multiplex PCR; in TCRdb, only in-frame clones are kept and a portion is missing. From that table come the V and J calls and clone size; the DNA was used to work out D and trimming. The data hold about 260,000 clones, with around 84% observed a single time. The study drew participants aged about 18 to 95 years from 20 to 30 US areas.

This receptor was taken from a man aged 25 to 40 with acute COVID-19. The sample consisted of PBMCs or T cells enriched from blood (not recorded which). V is TRBV12-5 and J is TRBJ1-5; D remains unclear. The CDR3 bases are TGTGCTAGTGGTTCCGAGATTAAGCCCCAGCATTTT. This translates into CASGSEIKPQHF. Variable domain in full (rest from reference TRBV12-5 and TRBJ1-5): DARVTQTPRHKVTEMGQEVTMRCQPILGHNTVFWYRQTMMQGLELLAYFRNRAPLDDSGMPKDRFSAEMPDATLATLKIQPSEPRDSAVYFCASGSEIKPQHFGDGTRLSIL.